This entry lists 29 T cell receptor beta chains sequenced from one sample in a study of blood T cell repertoires in COVID-19. Libraries were prepared by immunoSEQ multiplex PCR; TCRdb keeps only in-frame clonotypes and omits some of them. In the table there are 180,000 or so clones, 80% to 85% of which are singletons. Sequenced: peripheral blood. The receptors come from an elderly woman with COVID-19, enrolled during active disease.

The genes are TRBV19 and TRBJ2-5; D is undetermined. The germline V gene has CDR1 LNHDA and CDR2 SQIVND (reference sequence). The CDR3 is 13 residues long. Between the trimmed V and J ends, which lost 5 bases and 1 base, there was a span of 8 bases. The CDR3 reads CASSQAIQETQYF. CDR3 nucleotide sequence: TGTGCCAGTAGTCAGGCAATCCAAGAGACCCAGTACTTC.

The genes are TRBV3-1 (or the pseudogene TRBV3-2) and TRBJ1-2, with 9 nucleotides matching TRBD1. CDR1 is LGHDT, CDR2 YNNKEL, per germline (reference sequence). Trimming took 4 bases from V and 3 from J; bases not matched to a gene: 9. The CDR3 is 16 residues long. The CDR3: CASSRITGGAYYGYTF. For the CDR3, the DNA is TGTGCCAGCAGCCGAATTACAGGGGGCGCTTACTATGGCTACACCTTC.

This CDR3 reads CASSSGSGSSYNSPLHF. CDR3 nucleotide sequence: TGTGCCAGTAGTTCAGGCTCGGGGAGCTCCTATAATTCACCCCTCCACTTT. The V call is TRBV19, the J call TRBJ1-6; D is ambiguous. The CDR3 length is 17 residues. The V end was cut by 5 bases, the J end by 0 bases, with 14 bases between. Germline CDR1 reads LNHDA; CDR2 reads SQIVND (reference sequence).

The chain uses TRBV5-6 and TRBJ2-7, with 9 bases lining up with TRBD2. Germline trimming cut 1 base from V and 5 bases from J; bases unmatched to any gene: 10. CDR1 is SGHDT and CDR2 is YYEEEE in the germline V gene. The CDR3 consists of 16 residues. The CDR3 spells CASSLFVSGSSDEQYF. CDR3 coding DNA: TGTGCCAGCAGCTTGTTTGTTAGCGGGAGCTCGGACGAGCAGTACTTC. The full variable domain, rest sourced from reference TRBV5-6 and TRBJ2-7, is DAGVTQSPTHLIKTRGQQVTLRCSPKSGHDTVSWYQQALGQGPQFIFQYYEEEERQRGNFPDRFSGHQFPNYSSELNVNALLLGDSALYLCASSLFVSGSSDEQYFGPGTRLTVT.

In this sample, this clone turned up a few times. The rearrangement links TRBV9 to TRBJ2-1; 7 bases agree with TRBD2. V was pared by 7 bases and J by 9 bases, with 10 bases of the junction left unmatched. Germline CDR1 and CDR2: SGDLS and YYNGEE. This CDR3 spans 13 amino acids. CDR3 protein: CASGRGGLSEQFF. DNA of the CDR3: TGTGCCAGCGGGAGGGGCGGGCTCAGTGAGCAGTTCTTC. Filled out from reference TRBV9 and TRBJ2-1, the complete variable domain reads DSGVTQTPKHLITATGQRVTLRCSPRSGDLSVYWYQQSLDQGLQFLIQYYNGEERAKGNILERFSAQQFPDLHSELNLSSLELGDSALYFCASGRGGLSEQFFGPGTRLTVL.

V is TRBV10-3 and J is TRBJ2-3; TRBD1 matches at 8 bases. This CDR3 is built from 15 residues. The V gene end was trimmed by 8 bases and the J gene end by 2 bases; junction bases not matched to a gene: 9. Germline loops: CDR1 ENHRY, CDR2 SYGVKD. The DNA for the CDR3 is TGTGCCATCGGAGGACAGGGAAGGATCACAGATACGCAGTATTTT. Amino acids: CAIGGQGRITDTQYF.

The chain recombines TRBV28 with TRBJ2-1, with 7 bases matching TRBD1. Losses at the gene ends were 3 bases for V and 0 bases for J; bases not matched to a gene: 11. The CDR3 loop spans 18 amino acids. Germline V gene data show CDR1 as MDHEN and CDR2 as SYDVKM. The CDR3 loop is CASSFPLVTGRSYNEQFF. The CDR3 DNA follows: TGTGCCAGCAGTTTCCCCCTAGTGACAGGGCGCTCCTACAATGAGCAGTTCTTC.

This clone was picked up one time. The V call is TRBV24-1, the J call TRBJ2-5; 7 nucleotides match TRBD1. This CDR3 is built from 15 residues. Looked up from germline, CDR1 is KGHDR and CDR2 is SFDVKD. V was pared by 3 bases and J by 4 bases, with 7 bases of the junction left unmatched. CDR3 DNA: TGTGCCACCAGTGATACCACAGGGGAAGGAGAGACCCAGTACTTC. It specifies CATSDTTGEGETQYF.

The table lists this clone with many counts. The chain couples TRBV3-1 (or the pseudogene TRBV3-2) to TRBJ1-4; D might be TRBD1 (5 bases). The V end lost 8 bases, the J end lost 5 bases, and 12 bases lay between the germline ends. Germline V gene lookup returns CDR1 LGHDT and CDR2 YNNKEL (reference sequence). The CDR3 has 13 residues. The DNA of the CDR3 is TGTGCCAGCGGTGACAGTCTAAATGAAAAACTGTTTTTT. Protein sequence: CASGDSLNEKLFF.

This clone was seen only a few times. J is TRBJ2-2 and V is TRBV11-1, with D maybe TRBD2 (5 bases). The CDR3 extends over 16 amino acids. Trimming shortened V by 2 bases and J by 4 bases, and 14 bases separated the two germline ends. Germline CDR1 SGHAT, CDR2 FQDESV (reference sequence). The CDR3 protein is CASSLFVSAGTGELFF. The CDR3 DNA is TGTGCCAGCAGCTTATTCGTGTCGGCGGGCACCGGGGAGCTGTTTTTT.

The chain links TRBV18 to TRBJ2-5; 14 bases map to TRBD2. V shed 2 bases and J 1 base; nucleotides not matched to a gene: 3. Germline CDR1 and CDR2: KGHSH and LQKENI. The CDR3 is 17 amino acids. Here the CDR3 DNA reads TGTGCCAGCTCACCAAGGACTAGCGGGGGGTCCCAAGAGACCCAGTACTTC. Translating gives CASSPRTSGGSQETQYF.

This chain links TRBV24-1 with TRBJ1-1, with 9 bases aligning to TRBD1. CDR1 is KGHDR and CDR2 is SFDVKD in the germline V gene. This CDR3 comprises 13 residues. V dropped 4 bases and J dropped 5; count of bases not matched to a gene: 1. The DNA of the CDR3 is TGTGCCACCAGTGAAGGGACAGGGACTGAAGCTTTCTTT. Amino acids: CATSEGTGTEAFF.

The V and J genes are TRBV7-9 and TRBJ2-7; the D gene is possibly TRBD2 (5 bases). Germline loops: CDR1 SEHNR, CDR2 FQNEAQ (reference sequence). This CDR3 has 15 residues. The V gene lost 4 bases and the J gene lost 0 bases, with 13 bases spanning the gap. This chain's CDR3 is CASSSNWGDSYEQYF. Here the CDR3 DNA reads TGTGCCAGCAGCTCCAACTGGGGAGACTCCTACGAGCAGTACTTC.

V and J are TRBV28 and TRBJ2-2, with D tentatively TRBD2 (6 bases). Germline assignment: CDR1 MDHEN and CDR2 SYDVKM. The germline V and J ends were trimmed by 6 bases and 3 bases, with 14 bases remaining between them. There are 15 residues in the CDR3. This chain's CDR3 is CASRPEGSYTGELFF. The DNA for the CDR3 is TGTGCCAGCAGACCGGAGGGGTCATACACCGGGGAGCTGTTTTTT. Variable domain in full (rest from reference TRBV28 and TRBJ2-2): DVKVTQSSRYLVKRTGEKVFLECVQDMDHENMFWYRQDPGLGLRLIYFSYDVKMKEKGDIPEGYSVSREKKERFSLILESASTNQTSMYLCASRPEGSYTGELFFGEGSRLTVL.

J is TRBJ1-3 and V is TRBV9; 8 bases agree with TRBD1. This CDR3 region has 15 residues. The ends lost 3 bases at V and 2 bases at J; junction bases unmatched: 4. The germline CDR1 and CDR2 sequences are SGDLS and YYNGEE. This chain's CDR3 is CASSGADRAGNTIYF. The CDR3 region has the DNA TGTGCCAGCAGCGGAGCGGACAGGGCTGGAAACACCATATATTTT.

V and J are TRBV5-1 and TRBJ1-2, with 7 bases matching TRBD1. The V and J ends lost 0 bases and 2 bases, in that order; junction bases with no gene match: 4. The CDR3 totals 15 residues. CDR1 and CDR2 from the germline V gene are SGHRS and YFSETQ. CDR3 region: CASSLVTGTNYGYTF. In nucleotides, the CDR3 is TGCGCCAGCAGCTTGGTGACAGGGACCAACTATGGCTACACCTTC.

A single count supports this clone. The J gene is TRBJ2-1, the V gene TRBV6-1; 7 bases map to TRBD2. The CDR3 is 14 residues long. The trim removed 3 bases at V and 4 bases at J, leaving 3 bases unmatched. Per the germline V gene, CDR1 is MNHNS and CDR2 is SASEGT. The CDR3 loop reads CASSDSGAYNEQFF. In DNA, the CDR3 is TGTGCCAGCAGTGACAGCGGGGCGTACAATGAGCAGTTCTTC.

This chain uses TRBV18 with TRBJ1-4; D is ambiguous. CDR3 length: 15 residues. Germline loops: CDR1 KGHSH, CDR2 LQKENI. Trimming shortened V by 3 bases and J by 0 bases, and 8 bases separated the two germline ends. The CDR3 sequence is CASSPFDTTNEKLFF. DNA for the CDR3: TGTGCCAGCTCACCTTTCGACACAACTAATGAAAAACTGTTTTTT.

This clone has a handful of counts. The chain has TRBV15 and TRBJ1-5, with 8 bases matching TRBD1. CDR1 is LNHNV and CDR2 is YYDKDF in the germline V gene (reference sequence). The ends lost 3 bases at V and 5 bases at J; junction bases unmatched: 3. The CDR3 is 14 amino acids. CDR3 nucleotides: TGTGCCACCAGCAGGGACAGGGAGCATCAGCCCCAGCATTTT. As protein: CATSRDREHQPQHF.

This sequence joins TRBV28 and TRBJ1-1, with no clear D. The CDR3 contains 14 residues. CDR1 and CDR2 from the germline V gene are MDHEN and SYDVKM. The ends were cut back, 2 bases at V and 11 bases at J, with 18 bases in the middle. The CDR3, as DNA: TGTGCCAGCAGTTTACACCTACGTTACTACAAGGCTTTCTTT. Translating gives CASSLHLRYYKAFF.

The chain joins TRBV2 to TRBJ2-3, with D possibly TRBD2 on 6 matching bases. Germline lookup yields CDR1 SNHLY and CDR2 FYNNEI. CDR3 length equals 15 residues. Trimming took 4 bases from V and 4 from J, leaving 15 bases between them. Here the CDR3 DNA reads TGTGCCAGCAGTGCGAAGGGGCGGGACGCAGATACGCAGTATTTT. Its translation: CASSAKGRDADTQYF.

The V gene is TRBV7-6, the J gene TRBJ2-2; 8 bases align to TRBD1. Germline V gives CDR1 SGHVS, CDR2 FNYEAQ. V trimming: 4 bases; J trimming: 5 bases; junction bases outside the gene matches: 6. The CDR3 sequence is 15 residues long. CDR3 nucleotides: TGTGCCAGCAGCTCCGGGACAGGAAGGACCGGGGAGCTGTTTTTT. It codes for CASSSGTGRTGELFF.

The chain recombines TRBV9 with TRBJ2-1, with TRBD2 matching over 8 bases. Per germline, CDR1 SGDLS and CDR2 YYNGEE. The CDR3 is 17 residues long. J lost 2 bases, V lost 0 bases, and 7 bases had no gene match. CDR3 protein: CASSVEWSSGTYNEQFF. The CDR3 nucleotides read TGTGCCAGCAGCGTAGAATGGAGTAGCGGGACCTACAATGAGCAGTTCTTC.

The chain uses TRBV28 and TRBJ1-1, with D unresolved. Per the germline V gene, CDR1 is MDHEN and CDR2 is SYDVKM. Deletions cut 4 bases from V and 2 bases from J, with 20 bases between. The CDR3 runs to 17 residues. The CDR3 nucleotides read TGTGCCAGCAGTTCCCCACGAGTGATGGGAGTTAACACTGAAGCTTTCTTT. This gives the protein CASSSPRVMGVNTEAFF. The full variable domain, completed using reference TRBV28 and TRBJ1-1, is DVKVTQSSRYLVKRTGEKVFLECVQDMDHENMFWYRQDPGLGLRLIYFSYDVKMKEKGDIPEGYSVSREKKERFSLILESASTNQTSMYLCASSSPRVMGVNTEAFFGQGTRLTVV.

The J gene is TRBJ1-1, the V gene TRBV19, with a possible D match to TRBD1 (6 bases). V lost 7 bases and J 6 bases, leaving 15 bases between the germline ends. This CDR3 is built from 13 residues. The germline CDR1 and CDR2 sequences are LNHDA and SQIVND (reference sequence). For the CDR3, the DNA is TGTGCCAGTATCCCAGAGGGGGTCGCTGAAGCTTTCTTT. Amino acid sequence: CASIPEGVAEAFF. The entire variable domain, with the rest obtained from reference TRBV19 and TRBJ1-1, is as follows: DGGITQSPKYLFRKEGQNVTLSCEQNLNHDAMYWYRQDPGQGLRLIYYSQIVNDFQKGDIAEGYSVSREKKESFPLTVTSAQKNPTAFYLCASIPEGVAEAFFGQGTRLTVV.

The chain joins TRBV5-1 to TRBJ1-6; the match to TRBD1 covers 7 bases. The CDR3 contains 15 residues. The V gene end was trimmed by 1 base and the J gene end by 5 bases; junction bases not matched to a gene: 3. Germline V gene data show CDR1 as SGHRS and CDR2 as YFSETQ. CDR3 in amino acids: CASSLSGGDNSPLHF. DNA for the CDR3: TGCGCCAGCAGCTTGTCAGGGGGTGATAATTCACCCCTCCACTTT.

The genes are TRBV21-1 and TRBJ2-7; the table's D call, TRBD1, has no DNA check behind it. TRBV21-1 is a listed pseudogene. The CDR3 loop spans 18 amino acids. CDR3 protein: CASSRSGFPRGPLYEQYF. The DNA for the CDR3 is TGTGCCAGCAGCAGGTCAGGGTTCCCTAGGGGGCCACTTTACGAGCAGTACTTC.

This clone was found once. This chain's CDR3 is CASSLEGWSEKLFF. The CDR3 nucleotides are TGTGCCAGCAGCTTAGAGGGTTGGAGTGAAAAACTGTTTTTT. J is TRBJ1-4 and V is TRBV11-3; D unclear. The V end lost 0 bases, the J end lost 7 bases, and 9 bases lay between the germline ends. Germline V lookup: CDR1 SGHNT, CDR2 YENEEA. The CDR3 sequence is 14 residues long.

The gene calls are TRBV5-4 and TRBJ1-1; the D gene is possibly TRBD1 (5 bases). Between the trimmed V and J ends, which lost 0 bases and 7 bases, there was a span of 10 bases. The length of the CDR3 is 13 residues. Germline V gene lookup returns CDR1 SGHNT and CDR2 YYREEE (reference sequence). The CDR3 loop reads CASSLVDSFEAFF. DNA for the CDR3: TGTGCCAGCAGCTTGGTTGACAGTTTTGAAGCTTTCTTT.